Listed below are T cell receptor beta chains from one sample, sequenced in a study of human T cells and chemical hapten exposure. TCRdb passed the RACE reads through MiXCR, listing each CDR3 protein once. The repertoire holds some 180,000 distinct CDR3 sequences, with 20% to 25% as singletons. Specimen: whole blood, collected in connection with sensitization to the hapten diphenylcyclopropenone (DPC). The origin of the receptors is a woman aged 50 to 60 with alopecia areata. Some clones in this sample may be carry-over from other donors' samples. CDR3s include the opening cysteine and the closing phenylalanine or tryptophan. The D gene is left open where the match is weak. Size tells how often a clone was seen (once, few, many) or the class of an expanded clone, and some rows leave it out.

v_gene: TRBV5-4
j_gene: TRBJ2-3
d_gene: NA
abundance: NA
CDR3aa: CASSTPAQDTQYF
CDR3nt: TGTGCCAGCAGCACCCCGGCCCAAGATACGCAGTATTTT

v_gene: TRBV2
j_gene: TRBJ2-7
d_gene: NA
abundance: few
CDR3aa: CASSDLDEQYF
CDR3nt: TGTGCCAGCAGTGATTTGGACGAGCAGTACTTC

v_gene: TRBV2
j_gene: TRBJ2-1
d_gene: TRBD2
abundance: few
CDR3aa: CASSELSGSSYNEQFF
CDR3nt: TGTGCCAGCAGTGAACTTAGCGGGAGCTCCTACAATGAGCAGTTCTTC

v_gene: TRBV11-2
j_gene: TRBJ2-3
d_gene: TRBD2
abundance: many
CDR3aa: CASSFSGSEADTQYF
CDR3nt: TGTGCCAGCAGCTTTAGCGGGAGTGAGGCAGATACGCAGTATTTT

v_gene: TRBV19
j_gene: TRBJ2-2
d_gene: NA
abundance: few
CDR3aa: CASSIDLGELFF
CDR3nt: TGTGCCAGTAGTATAGATCTGGGGGAGCTGTTTTTT

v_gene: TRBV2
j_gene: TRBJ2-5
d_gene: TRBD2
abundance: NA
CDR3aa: CASSELRGGGRTETQYF
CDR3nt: TGTGCCAGCAGTGAATTAAGAGGTGGCGGGAGAACAGAGACCCAGTACTTC

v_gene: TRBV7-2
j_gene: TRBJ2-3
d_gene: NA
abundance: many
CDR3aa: CASSLVLHDTQYF
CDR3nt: TGTGCCAGCAGCTTAGTCCTTCACGATACGCAGTATTTT

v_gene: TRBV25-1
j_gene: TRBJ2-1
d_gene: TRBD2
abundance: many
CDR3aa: CASSAGGYNEQFF
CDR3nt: TGTGCCAGCAGTGCGGGAGGATACAATGAGCAGTTCTTC

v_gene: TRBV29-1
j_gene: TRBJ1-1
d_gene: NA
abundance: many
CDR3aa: CSVQDPEAFF
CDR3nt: TGCAGCGTACAAGATCCTGAAGCTTTCTTT

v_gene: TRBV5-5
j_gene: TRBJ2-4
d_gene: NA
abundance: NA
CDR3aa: CTSSPPRAQGNIQYF
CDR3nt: TGTACCAGCAGCCCCCCTCGGGCTCAGGGGAACATTCAGTACTTC

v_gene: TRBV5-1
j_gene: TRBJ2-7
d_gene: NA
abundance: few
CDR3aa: CASSLDNQTSYEQYF
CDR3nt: TGCGCCAGCAGCTTGGACAACCAGACCTCCTACGAGCAGTACTTC

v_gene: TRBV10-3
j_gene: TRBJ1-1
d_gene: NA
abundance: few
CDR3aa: CAIMGGDMNTEAFF
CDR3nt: TGTGCCATCATGGGTGGGGACATGAACACTGAAGCTTTCTTT

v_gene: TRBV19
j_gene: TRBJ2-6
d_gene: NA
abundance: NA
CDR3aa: CASSIRKDRLLSGANVLTF
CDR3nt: TGTGCCAGTAGTATAAGGAAGGACAGATTACTATCTGGGGCCAACGTCCTGACTTTC

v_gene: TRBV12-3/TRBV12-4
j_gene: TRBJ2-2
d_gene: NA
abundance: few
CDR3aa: CASTENTGELFF
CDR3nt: TGTGCCAGTACAGAGAACACCGGGGAGCTGTTTTTT

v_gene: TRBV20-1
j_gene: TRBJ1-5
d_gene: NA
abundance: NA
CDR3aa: CSASPSNQPQHF
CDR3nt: TGCAGTGCTAGTCCTAGCAATCAGCCCCAGCATTTT

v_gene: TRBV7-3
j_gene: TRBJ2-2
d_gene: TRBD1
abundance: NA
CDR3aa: CASSLCLGGIGELFF
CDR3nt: TGTGCCAGCAGCTTATGTTTAGGGGGCATCGGGGAGCTGTTTTTT

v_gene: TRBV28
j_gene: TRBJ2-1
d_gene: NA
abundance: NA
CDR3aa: CASSSPHRDGNNEQFF
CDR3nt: TGTGCCAGCAGTTCCCCCCACCGGGATGGGAACAATGAGCAGTTCTTC

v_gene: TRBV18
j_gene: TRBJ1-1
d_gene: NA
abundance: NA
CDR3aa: CASSPRDAGSPGTEAFF
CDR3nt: TGTGCCAGCTCACCGAGGGACGCGGGGTCCCCGGGCACTGAAGCTTTCTTT

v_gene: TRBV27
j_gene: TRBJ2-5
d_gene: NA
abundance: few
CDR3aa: CASGLQETQYF
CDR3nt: TGTGCCAGCGGACTTCAAGAGACCCAGTACTTC

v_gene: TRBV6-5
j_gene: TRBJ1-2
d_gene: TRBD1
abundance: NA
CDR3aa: CASTLGQGSSGYTF
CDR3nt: TGTGCCAGCACCTTAGGACAGGGGAGTTCTGGCTACACCTTC

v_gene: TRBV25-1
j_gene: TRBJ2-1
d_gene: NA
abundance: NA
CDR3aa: CASSKYSVRSSYNEQFF
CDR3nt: TGTGCCAGCAGTAAGTATAGCGTCAGGAGCTCCTACAATGAGCAGTTCTTC

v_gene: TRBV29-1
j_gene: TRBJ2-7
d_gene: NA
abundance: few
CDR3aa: CSVGPLGAVGEQYF
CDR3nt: TGCAGCGTCGGTCCTCTTGGGGCGGTCGGAGAGCAGTACTTC

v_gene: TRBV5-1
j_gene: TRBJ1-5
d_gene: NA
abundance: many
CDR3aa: CASSPGPSNQPQHF
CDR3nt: TGCGCCAGCAGCCCCGGTCCCAGCAATCAGCCCCAGCATTTT

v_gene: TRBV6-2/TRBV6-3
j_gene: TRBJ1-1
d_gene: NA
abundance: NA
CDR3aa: CASSYLAPTEAFF
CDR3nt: TGTGCCAGCAGTTACCTCGCCCCCACTGAAGCTTTCTTT

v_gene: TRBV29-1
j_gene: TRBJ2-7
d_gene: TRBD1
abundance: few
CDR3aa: CSVEGQGGYEQYF
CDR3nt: TGCAGCGTTGAAGGACAGGGCGGTTACGAGCAGTACTTC

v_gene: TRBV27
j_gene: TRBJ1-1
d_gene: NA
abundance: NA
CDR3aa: CASSYGTLNTEAFF
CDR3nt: TGTGCCAGCAGTTACGGGACACTGAACACTGAAGCTTTCTTT

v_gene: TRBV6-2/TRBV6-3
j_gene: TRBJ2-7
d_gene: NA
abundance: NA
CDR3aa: CASSYPLGLPSSYEQYF
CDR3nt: TGTGCCAGCAGTTACCCCCTAGGACTTCCGAGCTCCTACGAGCAGTACTTC

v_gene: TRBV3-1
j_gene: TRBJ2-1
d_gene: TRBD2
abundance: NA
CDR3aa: CASSRGRAVYNEQFF
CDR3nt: TGTGCCAGCAGCCGGGGGAGGGCCGTCTACAATGAGCAGTTCTTC

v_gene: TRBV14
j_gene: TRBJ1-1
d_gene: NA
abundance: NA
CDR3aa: CASSQAGWDTEAFF
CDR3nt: TGTGCCAGCAGCCAAGCGGGATGGGACACTGAAGCTTTCTTT

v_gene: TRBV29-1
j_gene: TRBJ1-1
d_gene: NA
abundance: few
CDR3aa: CSVEEGVSEAFF
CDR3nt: TGCAGCGTTGAAGAAGGGGTCAGTGAAGCTTTCTTT

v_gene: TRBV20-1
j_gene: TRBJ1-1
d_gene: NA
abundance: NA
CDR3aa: CSARRGGEAFF
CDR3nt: TGCAGTGCTAGAAGGGGCGGGGAGGCTTTCTTT

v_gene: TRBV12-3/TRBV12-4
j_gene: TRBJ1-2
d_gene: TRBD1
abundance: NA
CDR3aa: CASSLLGTAYGYTF
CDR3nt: TGTGCCAGCAGTTTATTGGGGACAGCTTATGGCTACACCTTC

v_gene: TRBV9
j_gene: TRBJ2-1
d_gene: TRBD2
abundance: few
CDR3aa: CASSVVFGTSSYNEQFF
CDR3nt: TGTGCCAGCAGCGTAGTTTTCGGGACTAGCTCCTACAATGAGCAGTTCTTC

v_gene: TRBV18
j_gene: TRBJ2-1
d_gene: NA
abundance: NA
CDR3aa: CASSPLDSGANEQFF
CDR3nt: TGTGCCAGCTCACCACTGGATAGCGGAGCCAATGAGCAGTTCTTC

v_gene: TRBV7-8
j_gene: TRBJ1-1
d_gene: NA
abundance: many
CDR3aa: CASSPDTNTEAFF
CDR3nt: TGTGCCAGCAGTCCTGACACGAACACTGAAGCTTTCTTT

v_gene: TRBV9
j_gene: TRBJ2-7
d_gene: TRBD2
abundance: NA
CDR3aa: CASSVETSGPLGEQYF
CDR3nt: TGTGCCAGCAGCGTAGAGACTAGCGGGCCCTTAGGCGAGCAGTACTTC

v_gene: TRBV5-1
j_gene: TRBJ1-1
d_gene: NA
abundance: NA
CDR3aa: CASSLSGYEAFF
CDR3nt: TGCGCCAGCAGCTTGAGCGGATATGAAGCTTTCTTT

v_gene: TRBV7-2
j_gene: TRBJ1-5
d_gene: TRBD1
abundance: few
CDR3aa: CASSLRGTGKSQPQHF
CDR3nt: TGTGCCAGCAGCTTACGAGGGACAGGGAAGAGCCAGCCCCAGCATTTT

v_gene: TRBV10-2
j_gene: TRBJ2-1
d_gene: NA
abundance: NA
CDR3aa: CASSESVEQFF
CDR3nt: TGCGCCAGCAGTGAGTCAGTTGAGCAGTTCTTC

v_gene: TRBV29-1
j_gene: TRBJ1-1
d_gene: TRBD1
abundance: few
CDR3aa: CSVGGTGNTEAFF
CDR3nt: TGCAGCGTTGGAGGGACAGGAAACACTGAAGCTTTCTTT